A single sample is the source of the 27 T cell receptor beta chains below, sequenced in a study of T cell responses to AZD1222 COVID-19 vaccine. TCRdb keeps only in-frame clones here, not all; method: immunoSEQ multiplex PCR. The sample carries about 140,000 clones, 85% to 95% recorded once. The material was peripheral blood, obtained after recovery from COVID-19. These receptors originate from an adult who had recovered from COVID-19.

This clone has just one count. The J gene is TRBJ2-3, the V gene TRBV6-5, with TRBD2 matching 11 bases. V lost 6 bases, J lost 6 bases, and 8 bases stayed unmatched. Germline V gene data show CDR1 as MNHEY and CDR2 as SVGAGI. The CDR3 loop spans 15 amino acids. CDR3 DNA: TGTGCCAGCAGCGCTACTAGCGGGAGAGCTGATACGCAGTATTTT. This codes for CASSATSGRADTQYF.

This sequence joins TRBV6-5 and TRBJ2-5, with D hard to call. The CDR3 has 15 amino acids. V was clipped by 5 bases and J by 2 bases, with 15 bases between them. Germline V gene data show CDR1 as MNHEY and CDR2 as SVGAGI. The CDR3, as DNA: TGTGCCAGCAGTAAGGAACAGTTCTATCAAGAGACCCAGTACTTC. Translated: CASSKEQFYQETQYF.

The V gene is TRBV5-1, the J gene TRBJ1-2; D perhaps matches TRBD1 (5 bases). Germline V lookup: CDR1 SGHRS, CDR2 YFSETQ. This CDR3 is built from 12 residues. V gave up 0 bases and J gave up 6 bases, with 6 bases separating them. In DNA, the CDR3 is TGCGCCAGCAGCTTGGCAGGGAATGGCTACACCTTC. This translates into CASSLAGNGYTF.

The chain combines TRBV10-1 with TRBJ2-7, with D unclear. Germline CDR1 and CDR2: WNHNN and SYGVQD (reference sequence). The CDR3 length is 14 residues. V was trimmed by 2 bases and J by 3 bases, leaving 11 bases between them. The CDR3 loop reads CASSELGPGYEQYF. CDR3 nucleotides: TGCGCCAGCAGTGAGCTAGGACCCGGCTACGAGCAGTACTTC.

The chain uses TRBV5-1 and TRBJ2-5; weak D call: TRBD2 (5 bases). Trimming shortened V by 0 bases and J by 4 bases, and 10 bases separated the two germline ends. Germline values: CDR1 SGHRS, CDR2 YFSETQ. CDR3 length: 14 amino acids. CDR3 protein: CASSLGEKGETQYF. CDR3 DNA: TGCGCCAGCAGCTTGGGGGAGAAGGGAGAGACCCAGTACTTC.

This clone was seen only a few times. The rearrangement joins TRBV5-4 to TRBJ2-2, with D perhaps given as TRBD1 or TRBD2 (5 bases each). Germline V gene lookup returns CDR1 SGHNT and CDR2 YYREEE (reference sequence). V lost 1 base, J lost 5 bases, and 9 bases lay in between. The CDR3 loop spans 14 amino acids. CDR3 DNA: TGTGCCAGCAGCTTGAGGTGGGGGACCGGGGAGCTGTTTTTT. Translation gives CASSLRWGTGELFF.

The chain recombines TRBV18 with TRBJ2-4; no firm D call. CDR1 is KGHSH, CDR2 LQKENI, per germline. V lost 3 bases, J lost 0 bases, and 6 bases lay in between. The CDR3 contains 14 residues. The CDR3: CASSPLEAKNIQYF. DNA of the CDR3: TGTGCCAGCTCACCTCTAGAAGCCAAAAACATTCAGTACTTC. Supplemented by reference TRBV18 and TRBJ2-4, the full variable domain reads NAGVMQNPRHLVRRRGQEARLRCSPMKGHSHVYWYRQLPEEGLKFMVYLQKENIIDESGMPKERFSAEFPKEGPSILRIQQVVRGDSAAYFCASSPLEAKNIQYFGAGTRLSVL.

V gene TRBV18 combines with J gene TRBJ1-3; 7 bases fit TRBD1. Germline V gene lookup returns CDR1 KGHSH and CDR2 LQKENI. The CDR3 runs 15 residues. V lost 2 bases and J lost 6; bases outside the gene matches: 7. CDR3 amino acids: CASSPGQAPSNTIYF. The DNA of the CDR3 is TGTGCCAGCTCACCAGGACAGGCTCCGTCAAACACCATATATTTT. Combining the CDR3 with reference TRBV18 and TRBJ1-3 gives the whole variable domain NAGVMQNPRHLVRRRGQEARLRCSPMKGHSHVYWYRQLPEEGLKFMVYLQKENIIDESGMPKERFSAEFPKEGPSILRIQQVVRGDSAAYFCASSPGQAPSNTIYFGEGSWLTVV.

The V call is TRBV2, the J call TRBJ2-5; 10 nucleotides agree with TRBD2. The V gene's germline CDR1 is SNHLY and CDR2 FYNNEI. J was trimmed by 5 bases and V by 7 bases; bases with no gene match: 19. The CDR3 is 18 amino acids. For the CDR3, the DNA is TGTGCCAGCATCAACATAGGGGGAGTAGCGGGAGGAATCGAGACCCAGTACTTC. This gives the protein CASINIGGVAGGIETQYF.

The chain has TRBV30 and TRBJ1-1; 8 bases align to TRBD1. This CDR3 comprises 13 residues. From germline, CDR1 is GTSNPN and CDR2 SVGIG (reference sequence). V shed 3 bases, J shed 5 bases, and the junction held 5 bases outside the gene matches. The CDR3 loop is CAWRTGEWTEAFF. As DNA, the CDR3 is TGTGCCTGGAGGACAGGGGAGTGGACTGAAGCTTTCTTT.

The chain carries TRBV9 and TRBJ2-1; 13 positions agree with TRBD2. The V gene end was trimmed by 0 bases and the J gene end by 6 bases; junction bases not matched to a gene: 3. This CDR3 contains 16 residues. Per germline, CDR1 SGDLS and CDR2 YYNGEE. In DNA form, the CDR3 reads TGTGCCAGCAGCGTAGGGGGACTAGCGGGAAGCAATGAGCAGTTCTTC. Encoded protein: CASSVGGLAGSNEQFF.

The chain employs TRBV13 and TRBJ2-7; a possible D gene is TRBD2 (6 bases). The CDR3 sequence is 14 residues long. The V end was cut by 3 bases, the J end by 4 bases, with 13 bases between. Germline V CDR1 and CDR2: PRHDT, FYEKMQ (reference sequence). For the CDR3, the DNA is TGTGCCAGCAGCTTGGGCGGGATGGTGTACGAGCAGTACTTC. This encodes CASSLGGMVYEQYF.

In this sample, this clone turned up once. V is TRBV4-2 and J is TRBJ2-1; TRBD1 aligns across 9 bases. This CDR3 is built from 21 residues. J was trimmed by 1 base and V by 3 bases; bases with no gene match: 19. The germline V gene has CDR1 LGHNA and CDR2 YNFKEQ. CDR3 sequence (DNA): TGTGCCAGCAGCCAGCCTTCCGGGACAGGGACGCGTGAAAGGTCCTACAATGAGCAGTTCTTC. Translated: CASSQPSGTGTRERSYNEQFF.

V gene TRBV11-3 combines with J gene TRBJ2-5; D remains unclear. Trimming cost V 4 bases and J 5 bases, with 11 bases left between them. The CDR3 covers 13 residues. Germline V lookup: CDR1 SGHNT, CDR2 YENEEA. The CDR3 region has the DNA TGTGCCAGCAGCTCGAGGTCCAAGGAGACCCAGTACTTC. Residues: CASSSRSKETQYF. Full variable domain (missing parts from reference TRBV11-3 and TRBJ2-5): EAGVVQSPRYKIIEKKQPVAFWCNPISGHNTLYWYLQNLGQGPELLIRYENEEAVDDSQLPKDRFSAERLKGVDSTLKIQPAELGDSAVYLCASSSRSKETQYFGPGTRLLVL.

The rearrangement links TRBV2 to TRBJ1-1, with a tentative D call TRBD1 (5 bases). The V and J ends lost 6 bases and 0 bases respectively, with 20 bases between them. This CDR3 contains 17 residues. In germline, CDR1 is SNHLY, CDR2 FYNNEI. The DNA for the CDR3 is TGTGCCAGCAGCCGGACAACCGGGGGATTTATGAACACTGAAGCTTTCTTT. Translating it yields CASSRTTGGFMNTEAFF.

CDR3 loop: CASNQPQHF. CDR3 nucleotides: TGTGCCAGCAATCAGCCCCAGCATTTT. The rearrangement links TRBV28 to TRBJ1-5; no definite D call. The ends were cut back, 7 bases at V and 5 bases at J, with 0 bases in the middle. This CDR3 is 9 amino acids long. Germline V CDR1 and CDR2: MDHEN, SYDVKM.

V gene TRBV14 combines with J gene TRBJ2-2; no firm D call. V lost 0 bases and J 6 bases, leaving 8 bases between the germline ends. The CDR3 totals 14 residues. Germline loops: CDR1 SGHDN, CDR2 FVKESK. The CDR3 is CASSQDPRPGELFF. The CDR3, as DNA: TGTGCCAGCAGCCAAGATCCACGGCCCGGGGAGCTGTTTTTT.

The chain carries TRBV4-1 and TRBJ2-7; no clear D. Germline CDR1 reads MGHRA; CDR2 reads YSYEKL. CDR3 length: 16 amino acids. Trimming removed 0 bases at V and 0 bases at J, with 12 bases between. The CDR3 spells CASSQDQTSLSYEQYF. CDR3 DNA sequence: TGCGCCAGCAGCCAAGATCAGACGTCTCTCTCCTACGAGCAGTACTTC.

This clone is a singleton in its sample. The CDR3 protein is CASGGPSHRPAGPYF. CDR3 DNA: TGTGCCAGTGGGGGGCCTTCGCATCGTCCCGCAGGTCCGTATTTT. The chain employs TRBV19 and TRBJ2-3; D possibly uses TRBD1 or TRBD2 (6 bases each). V lost 8 bases, J lost 14 bases, and 29 bases lay in between. The germline gives CDR1 LNHDA, CDR2 SQIVND (reference sequence). The length of the CDR3 is 15 residues.

This chain connects TRBV9 to TRBJ2-1; D remains ambiguous. Germline CDR1 SGDLS, CDR2 YYNGEE. The ends were cut back, 1 base at V and 0 bases at J, with 17 bases in the middle. This CDR3 has 18 residues. The CDR3 loop is CASSVRPAGSYSYNEQFF. The DNA of the CDR3 is TGTGCCAGCAGCGTACGCCCAGCAGGCTCTTACTCCTACAATGAGCAGTTCTTC.

The rearrangement links TRBV5-1 to TRBJ1-1; 10 bases are shared with TRBD1. This CDR3 contains 14 residues. The V gene end was trimmed by 7 bases and the J gene end by 5 bases; junction bases not matched to a gene: 8. Germline values: CDR1 SGHRS, CDR2 YFSETQ. For the CDR3, the DNA is TGCGCCAGCGGCCCGGGACAGGGGAGGACTGAAGCTTTCTTT. It codes for CASGPGQGRTEAFF.

V usage is TRBV2 and J usage is TRBJ1-5; the D gene is possibly TRBD1 (5 bases). Trimming took off 6 bases at V and 0 bases at J, with 9 bases between the two ends. The germline V gene has CDR1 SNHLY and CDR2 FYNNEI. The CDR3 is 14 residues long. CDR3 sequence reads: CASRETDSNQPQHF. CDR3 coding DNA: TGTGCCAGCAGAGAGACAGATAGCAATCAGCCCCAGCATTTT.

The gene calls are TRBV7-2 and TRBJ2-7; D may correspond to TRBD1 or TRBD2 (5 bases each). The CDR3 consists of 16 residues. With 6 bases removed from V and 2 bases from J, the gap between germline ends came to 20 bases. Germline CDR1 and CDR2: SGHTA and FQGNSA. CDR3 DNA: TGTGCCAGCAGTCCGAGTCCGGGACGGCTGACCTACGAGCAGTACTTC. Its protein is CASSPSPGRLTYEQYF.

This chain connects TRBV10-3 to TRBJ2-7; 11 nucleotides align to TRBD2. With V trimmed by 5 bases and J by 5 bases, 5 bases remained unmatched. Germline V lookup: CDR1 ENHRY, CDR2 SYGVKD. The CDR3 sequence is 14 residues long. The CDR3 region has the DNA TGTGCCATCAGTCCGGGACTAGCGGCCCACGAGCAGTACTTC. Protein product: CAISPGLAAHEQYF.

V is TRBV5-1 and J is TRBJ2-7, with TRBD2 identical over 13 bases. Germline lookup yields CDR1 SGHRS and CDR2 YFSETQ. The CDR3 has 16 residues. V gave up 5 bases and J gave up 4 bases; unmatched junction bases: 9. Here the CDR3 reads CASSYSRTSGSYEQYF. CDR3 sequence (DNA): TGCGCCAGCAGTTATTCCCGGACTAGCGGGAGTTACGAGCAGTACTTC. Variable domain in full (rest from reference TRBV5-1 and TRBJ2-7): KAGVTQTPRYLIKTRGQQVTLSCSPISGHRSVSWYQQTPGQGLQFLFEYFSETQRNKGNFPGRFSGRQFSNSRSEMNVSTLELGDSALYLCASSYSRTSGSYEQYFGPGTRLTVT.

In its sample, this clone was seen a few times. The CDR3, as DNA: TGTGCCAGCAGTGACAGGGGGAATGGCTATGGCTACACCTTC. The encoded protein is CASSDRGNGYGYTF. The chain is built from TRBV2 and TRBJ1-2, with 7 positions matching TRBD1. V lost 3 bases and J lost 4; bases outside the gene matches: 5. The CDR3 has 14 amino acids. Germline V gives CDR1 SNHLY, CDR2 FYNNEI.

The chain combines TRBV30 with TRBJ1-6; perhaps TRBD1 as D (6 bases). This CDR3 comprises 15 residues. V lost 3 bases, J lost 10 bases, and 19 bases lay in between. Per the germline V gene, CDR1 is GTSNPN and CDR2 is SVGIG (reference sequence). CDR3 sequence reads: CAWSGSRGGGSPLHF. The CDR3 DNA sequence: TGTGCCTGGAGCGGAAGCAGGGGCGGGGGATCACCCCTCCACTTT.